The 10 T cell receptor beta chains below were found in one sample sequenced in a study of blood T cells in healthy people across ages. Together with a sample-barcoded 5' primer, a J-beta primer mix was included in a second PCR lasting about 7 to 11 cycles. TCRdb reanalysed the 5' RACE reads using MiXCR and keeps one entry per CDR3 protein. The data show about 720,000 distinct CDR3 sequences, 20% to 30% seen once. The sample also formed part of further work on T cells of mothers and their children.

The sequenced material came from blood. Every receptor here comes from a boy younger than 18 in good health.

The CDR3 nucleotides are TGCAGTGCTAGAGGTGGGACAGCGAACACTGAAGCTTTCTTT. Translating it yields CSARGGTANTEAFF. The V call is TRBV20-1, the J call TRBJ1-1; 7 nucleotides align to TRBD1. Germline CDR1 DFQATT, CDR2 SNEGSKA (reference sequence). Unmatched junction bases numbered 3, after V lost 1 base and J lost 1 base. The CDR3 contains 14 residues.

This sequence joins TRBV6-5 and TRBJ2-7; 10 bases map to TRBD1. The V and J ends lost 4 bases and 3 bases, in that order; junction bases with no gene match: 6. Germline values: CDR1 MNHEY, CDR2 SVGAGI. The CDR3 runs to 15 residues. CDR3 loop: CASSWDRGGNYEQYF. The CDR3 DNA sequence: TGTGCCAGCAGTTGGGACAGGGGAGGTAACTACGAGCAGTACTTC.

The chain carries TRBV3-1 and TRBJ2-3, with D possibly being TRBD1 (6 bases). V was cut by 4 bases and J by 4 bases, with 12 bases left in between. The CDR3 runs to 14 residues. Per germline, CDR1 LGHDT and CDR2 YNNKEL (reference sequence). The CDR3 spells CASSPPGVSDTQYF. As DNA, the CDR3 is TGTGCCAGCAGCCCCCCAGGGGTGTCAGATACGCAGTATTTT.

V is TRBV20-1 and J is TRBJ2-5, with unresolved D. CDR1 is DFQATT, CDR2 SNEGSKA, per germline (reference sequence). V gave up 2 bases and J gave up 2 bases, with 6 bases separating them. The CDR3 runs 12 residues. In DNA, the CDR3 is TGCAGTGCTAGATTTGGGCAAGAGACCCAGTACTTC. It translates to CSARFGQETQYF.

The V gene is TRBV20-1, the J gene TRBJ2-7, with a tentative D call TRBD1 (6 bases). Germline CDR1 reads DFQATT; CDR2 reads SNEGSKA (reference sequence). This CDR3 contains 13 residues. The CDR3 here is CSVLGLAGVEQYF. The CDR3, as DNA: TGCAGCGTTTTGGGCTTGGCAGGGGTCGAGCAGTACTTC.

CDR3 DNA sequence: TGTGCCAGCAGCCAGGGACGGATTCATAATGAAAAACTGTTTTTT. Translation: CASSQGRIHNEKLFF. The chain has TRBV11-2 and TRBJ1-4; D perhaps matches TRBD1 (5 bases). Germline CDR1 is SGHAT and CDR2 is FQNNGV. Trimming removed 5 bases at V and 4 bases at J, with 14 bases between. The CDR3 is 15 amino acids.

This clonotype was seen more than once but under ten times. Its ends do not fully match the called genes, so a read error is possible. The J gene is TRBJ2-7, the V gene TRBV24-1, with D hard to call. The J call may be in error: the DNA end matches TRBJ2-5 better. Germline-derived CDR1 and CDR2 are KGHDR and SFDVKD. This CDR3 is 12 amino acids long. The CDR3 region is CASSPGTGTQYF. DNA for the CDR3: TGTGCCTCCAGCCCTGGAACTGGGACCCAGTACTTC.

V and J are TRBV4-3 and TRBJ2-3; no clear D gene. Between the trimmed V and J ends, which lost 3 bases and 2 bases, there was a span of 12 bases. The CDR3 is made up of 15 amino acids. The V gene's germline CDR1 is LGHNA and CDR2 YSLEER. CDR3 bases: TGCGCCAGCAGCCAGGGTGGGGTAACCACAGATACGCAGTATTTT. Protein: CASSQGGVTTDTQYF.

The table lists this clonotype with a few counts. This chain connects TRBV11-1 to TRBJ2-5; D is possibly TRBD2 (5 bases). The CDR3 consists of 16 residues. Trimming took 5 bases from V and 2 from J, leaving 18 bases between them. CDR1 and CDR2 from the germline V gene are SGHAT and FQDESV (reference sequence). As DNA, the CDR3 is TGTGCCAGCAGCGGAGGAACACTGCCACCTCAAGAGACCCAGTACTTC. This encodes CASSGGTLPPQETQYF.

The chain links TRBV19 to TRBJ2-1; D is undetermined. In germline, CDR1 is LNHDA, CDR2 SQIVND (reference sequence). V gave up 2 bases and J gave up 0 bases, with 8 bases separating them. The CDR3 is made up of 15 amino acids. The CDR3 region is CASSITGYSYNEQFF. DNA of the CDR3: TGTGCCAGTAGTATAACGGGCTACTCCTACAATGAGCAGTTCTTC.